This is a list of T cell receptor beta chains from one sample in a study of cytomegalovirus exposure and HLA in healthy donors. Using immunoSEQ multiplex PCR, the repertoire was profiled, and TCRdb retains in-frame clones only, with some absent. The data contain fewer than 200,000 clones, roughly 90% of them seen just once; the ten biggest clones take up approximately 10%. The sequenced material came from PBMCs. These receptors all come from a woman younger than 35 in good health and CMV-seropositive. Both conserved end residues are part of each CDR3.

j_call v_call cdr3_aa
TRBJ2-4 TRBV6-5 CASSPETARNIQYF
TRBJ2-7 TRBV6-6 CASSYFYAGLTYEQYF
TRBJ2-7 TRBV4-1 CASSQAPSETDEQYF
TRBJ2-3 TRBV28 CASSFRGWMTDTQYF
TRBJ2-7 TRBV28 CASGLIFEQYF
TRBJ2-7 TRBV14 CASSQEDGGRYYEQYF
TRBJ2-1 TRBV6-6 CASSYLRDRLYNEQFF
TRBJ2-1 TRBV19 CASRPGTSGRYSQFF
TRBJ1-5 TRBV19 CASSTDRTNQPQHF
TRBJ2-7 TRBV4-2 CASSHSTRDFYEQYF
TRBJ2-1 TRBV29-1 CSVDLSGQGYNEQFF
TRBJ1-4 TRBV19 CASSTGQGRTANEKLFF
TRBJ1-2 TRBV5-6 CASSSTLQGTNYGYTF
TRBJ1-4 TRBV9 CASSVGMIEEKLFF
TRBJ1-1 TRBV10-3 CAIGRGGTEAFF
TRBJ2-1 TRBV5-4 CASSPGLADYNEQFF
TRBJ2-7 TRBV5-1 CASSRVQGETYEQYF
TRBJ1-1 TRBV5-1 CASSSRQGRNTEAFF
TRBJ2-7 TRBV12-5 CASGLESGRAYEQYF
TRBJ1-2 TRBV6-1 CASSAQGARGYTF
TRBJ2-7 TRBV10-3 CAIRGTSVSYEQYF
TRBJ2-7 TRBV28 CASSLNFVRRGVWQYF
TRBJ2-1 TRBV10-2 CASSALPGGGNEQFF
TRBJ2-7 TRBV5-1 CASSGWGDVYEQYF
TRBJ2-1 TRBV11-2 CASSPGLAVYNEQFF
TRBJ2-1 TRBV7-9 CASSSGLAGEGYNEQFF
TRBJ1-1 TRBV28 CASSLSVKIRGAFF
TRBJ2-3 TRBV6-1 CASRRTGDHTDTQYF
TRBJ2-7 TRBV6-1 CASSEARRELGNEQYF
TRBJ2-3 TRBV6-6 CASSRQDPSTDTQYF
TRBJ1-5 TRBV27 CASSLSQGNQPQHF
TRBJ2-7 TRBV18 CASSPIRYEQYF
TRBJ2-5 TRBV15 CATRRGEVKEETQYF
TRBJ1-5 TRBV27 CASSPTETGHNQPQHF
TRBJ1-2 TRBV28 CASSLSGGDGYTF
TRBJ1-1 TRBV6-1 CASSGEGGEGTEAFF
TRBJ1-5 TRBV18 CASSGQGGNQPQHF
TRBJ2-5 TRBV5-1 CASSSRQGGETQYF
TRBJ2-2 TRBV28 CASSLGTSGSPGELFF
TRBJ2-1 TRBV30 CAWDGGLAYNEQFF
TRBJ2-1 TRBV6-1 CASSEGTGGNEQFF
TRBJ1-4 TRBV30 CALETSPGTGKLFF
TRBJ1-4 TRBV7-2 CASSLVSGLGEKLFF
TRBJ2-1 TRBV18 CASSARGISYNEQFF
TRBJ2-7 TRBV30 CAWTPGTGGWYEQYF
TRBJ2-5 TRBV6-6 CASSAQLAPQETQYF
TRBJ1-2 TRBV25-1 CASSGGGGLYGYTF
TRBJ2-7 TRBV6-5 CASSQEYEQYF
TRBJ2-7 TRBV23-1 CASSPRRVFSYEQYF